This record looks at one TCR beta chain sequence and its context. Its specific antigen is unknown. There are no base qualities to consult, and no much larger clone falls within one base. CDR1 and CDR2, per the germline V gene, are SGHRS and YFSETQ. The CDR3, cysteine through phenylalanine, is 14 amino acids long. The sequence is cut down to CDR3 DNA, 42 bases in frame from base 1. V is shortened by 4 bases, J by 2 bases, and the region joining them spans 12 bases. The library was made by 5' RACE. This sample was sequenced with an Illumina HiSeq 2000. Template switching added a universal primer binding site, and the final cDNA carried a unique molecular identifier that allowed TCR cDNA molecules to be counted accurately. First-strand cDNA for TCR alpha and beta chains was synthesized from specific primers in the conserved constant-segment region. To control for contamination, every cDNA library was double barcoded, receiving both a SMART-Mk sample barcode and Illumina barcodes. TruSeq adapter sequences and Illumina sample barcodes were added in two successive PCR steps. The Illumina HiSeq platform was used with custom primers to sequence TCR alpha and beta cDNA libraries. The authors processed their data as follows. MiGEC processed the raw reads to extract unique molecular identifiers, while MiXCR was used to determine the CDR3 positions. Recombination models were inferred per individual with the repgenHMM and IGoR tools using an EM algorithm. Shared clonotype analysis was performed with the tcR package in R, normalizing sharing by the product of cloneset sizes. To study raw recombination free of thymic and clonal selection effects, out-of-frame nonproductive sequences were analyzed. TCRdb reran the public reads through fastp at Q25 and MiXCR, keeping productive beta chains. Rows with one shared CDR3 protein collapse into an entry with the most common genes and DNA. The V and J calls, along with clone size, are taken from TCRdb and not from the paper's own processing. The sample table holds fewer than 350,000 distinct CDR3 sequences, of which under 9.5% were seen once. The top ten constitute 2.1% of the sample.

The data originate from a study of identical twins (dated by TCRdb to 2016 to 2018). About the investigation overall: To test whether fetal clonotypes persist, this study deep-sequenced TCR alpha and beta repertoires from monozygotic twins, from unrelated adults of various ages, and from cord blood. To rule out contamination, replicate twin experiments were performed at different times with different library preparation protocols. Overall results and qualifications from the work: Abundant cord blood beta clonotypes had fewer insertions, young adult naive repertoires showed a similar but weaker trend, and memory repertoires showed no such trend. Out-of-frame TCR alpha sequences shared between twins showed an excess of low generation-probability sequences compared with coincidental sharing between unrelated individuals. Zero-insertion analyses could be partly confounded by invariant T cells such as MAIT and iNKT, although diverse VJ usage argued against such confounding for most clonotypes. Because the same donors could not be followed over many years, the conclusions depended on cross-sectional statistical analysis. In monozygotic twins, recombination models systematically underestimated out-of-frame TCR alpha sharing, but the models matched the sharing seen between unrelated individuals. A weaker excess of twin sharing was found in beta out-of-frame sequences because the signal-to-noise ratio was lowered by fewer shared sequences.

Only healthy Caucasian donors were included. Three pairs of female monozygotic twins, all aged about 18 to 30 years, were included in the twin cohort. Using Miltenyi CD45RO+ enrichment and human naive T-cell isolation kits, memory (CD45RO+) and naive T cells were isolated from PBMC. These data also formed part of another study, on yellow fever vaccine responses in identical twins. The second study's paper adds: According to the authors, in identical twins the way T cells responded to vaccination appeared partly convergent and partly personalized. The study precisely tracked vaccine-responding T cell clones in identical twins.

The sequenced material came from memory (CD45RO+) T cells sorted from blood. According to the study, the label for this sample's cell subset or site signals: CD45RO+ enriched T cells. This clonotype originated in a woman aged 18-29 years in good health. The V gene is TRBV5-1 and the J gene is TRBJ2-5; TRBD1 could be the D gene, as 6 bases match. The CDR3 protein sequence reads: CASSRGQSQETQYF. The DNA sequence follows: TGCGCCAGCAGCCGAGGACAGTCACAAGAGACCCAGTACTTC. The CDR3 plus the reference TRBV5-1 and TRBJ2-5 genes for the other parts give the full variable domain: KAGVTQTPRYLIKTRGQQVTLSCSPISGHRSVSWYQQTPGQGLQFLFEYFSETQRNKGNFPGRFSGRQFSNSRSEMNVSTLELGDSALYLCASSRGQSQETQYFGPGTRLLVL.